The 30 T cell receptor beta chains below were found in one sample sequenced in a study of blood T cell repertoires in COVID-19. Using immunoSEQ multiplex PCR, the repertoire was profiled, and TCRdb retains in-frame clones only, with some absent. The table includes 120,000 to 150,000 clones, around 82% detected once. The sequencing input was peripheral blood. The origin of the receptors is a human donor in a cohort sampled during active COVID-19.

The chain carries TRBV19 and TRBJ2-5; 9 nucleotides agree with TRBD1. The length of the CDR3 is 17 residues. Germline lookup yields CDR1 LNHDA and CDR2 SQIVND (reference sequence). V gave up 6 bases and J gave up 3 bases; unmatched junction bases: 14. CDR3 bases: TGTGCCAGTAGCGACGGGATAGTACAGGGGGCAGAAGAGACCCAGTACTTC. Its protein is CASSDGIVQGAEETQYF.

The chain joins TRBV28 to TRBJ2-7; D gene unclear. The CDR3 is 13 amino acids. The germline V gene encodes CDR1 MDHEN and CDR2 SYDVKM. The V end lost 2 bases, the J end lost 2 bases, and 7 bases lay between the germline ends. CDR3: CASSLESPYEQYF. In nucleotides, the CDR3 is TGTGCCAGCAGTTTAGAGAGTCCCTACGAGCAGTACTTC. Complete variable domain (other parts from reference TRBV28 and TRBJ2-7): DVKVTQSSRYLVKRTGEKVFLECVQDMDHENMFWYRQDPGLGLRLIYFSYDVKMKEKGDIPEGYSVSREKKERFSLILESASTNQTSMYLCASSLESPYEQYFGPGTRLTVT.

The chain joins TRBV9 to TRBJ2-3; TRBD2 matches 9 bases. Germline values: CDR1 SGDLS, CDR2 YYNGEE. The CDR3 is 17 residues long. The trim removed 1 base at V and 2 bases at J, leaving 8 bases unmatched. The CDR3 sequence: CASSVKAAGGSTDTQYF. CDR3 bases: TGTGCCAGCAGCGTAAAGGCAGCGGGGGGCTCCACAGATACGCAGTATTTT.

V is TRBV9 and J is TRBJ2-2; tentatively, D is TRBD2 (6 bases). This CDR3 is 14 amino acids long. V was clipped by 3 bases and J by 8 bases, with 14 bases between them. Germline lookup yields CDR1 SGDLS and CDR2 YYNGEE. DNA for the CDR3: TGTGCCAGCAGCGCAACGCTAAGCGGGGGGGAGCTGTTTTTT. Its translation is CASSATLSGGELFF.

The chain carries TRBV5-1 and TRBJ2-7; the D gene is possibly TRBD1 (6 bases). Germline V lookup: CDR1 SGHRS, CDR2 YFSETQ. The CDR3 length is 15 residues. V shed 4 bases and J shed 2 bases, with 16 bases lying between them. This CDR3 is CASSTSGTNTYEQYF. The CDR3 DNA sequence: TGCGCCAGCAGCACCTCCGGGACAAACACCTACGAGCAGTACTTC. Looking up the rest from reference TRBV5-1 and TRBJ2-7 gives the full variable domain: KAGVTQTPRYLIKTRGQQVTLSCSPISGHRSVSWYQQTPGQGLQFLFEYFSETQRNKGNFPGRFSGRQFSNSRSEMNVSTLELGDSALYLCASSTSGTNTYEQYFGPGTRLTVT.

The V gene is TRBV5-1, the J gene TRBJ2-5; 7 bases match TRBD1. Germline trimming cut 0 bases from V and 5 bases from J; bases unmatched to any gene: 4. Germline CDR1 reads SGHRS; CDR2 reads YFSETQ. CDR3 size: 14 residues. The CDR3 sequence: CASSLGVTGETQYF. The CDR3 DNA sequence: TGCGCCAGCAGCTTGGGGGTGACAGGGGAGACCCAGTACTTC.

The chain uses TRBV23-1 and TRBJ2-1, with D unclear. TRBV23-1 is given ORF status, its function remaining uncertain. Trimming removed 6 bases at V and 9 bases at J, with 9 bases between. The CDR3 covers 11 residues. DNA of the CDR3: TGCGCCAGCAGAAGTTTTAGTGAGCAGTTCTTC. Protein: CASRSFSEQFF.

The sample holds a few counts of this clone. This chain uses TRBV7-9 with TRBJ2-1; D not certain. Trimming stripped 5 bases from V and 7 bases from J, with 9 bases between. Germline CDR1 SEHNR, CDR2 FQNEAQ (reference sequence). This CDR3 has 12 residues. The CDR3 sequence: CASSPQANEQFF. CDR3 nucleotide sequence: TGTGCCAGCAGCCCACAAGCGAATGAGCAGTTCTTC.

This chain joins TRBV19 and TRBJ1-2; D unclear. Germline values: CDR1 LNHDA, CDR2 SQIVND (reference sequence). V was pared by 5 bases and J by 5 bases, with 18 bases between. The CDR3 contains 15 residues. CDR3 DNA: TGTGCCAGTAGTGCAAGAAAAGGGCCGGGGTATGGCTACACCTTC. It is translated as CASSARKGPGYGYTF.

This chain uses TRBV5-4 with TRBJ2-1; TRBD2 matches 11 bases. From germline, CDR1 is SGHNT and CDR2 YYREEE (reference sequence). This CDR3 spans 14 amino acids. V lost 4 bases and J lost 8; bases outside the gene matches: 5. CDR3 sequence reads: CASSVSGGVHEQFF. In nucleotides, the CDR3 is TGTGCCAGCAGCGTTAGCGGGGGGGTCCATGAGCAGTTCTTC.

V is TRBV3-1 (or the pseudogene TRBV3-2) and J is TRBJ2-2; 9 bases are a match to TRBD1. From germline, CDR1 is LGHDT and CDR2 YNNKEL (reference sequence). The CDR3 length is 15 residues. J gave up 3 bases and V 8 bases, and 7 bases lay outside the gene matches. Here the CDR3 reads CASVEGDRDTGELFF. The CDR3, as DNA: TGTGCCAGCGTCGAAGGGGACAGGGACACCGGGGAGCTGTTTTTT.

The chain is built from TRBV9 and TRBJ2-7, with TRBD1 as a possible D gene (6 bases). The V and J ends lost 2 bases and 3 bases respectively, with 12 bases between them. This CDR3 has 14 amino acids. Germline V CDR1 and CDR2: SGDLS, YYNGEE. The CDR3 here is CASSVSWGLYEQYF. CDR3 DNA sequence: TGTGCCAGCAGCGTGTCCTGGGGGCTCTACGAGCAGTACTTC.

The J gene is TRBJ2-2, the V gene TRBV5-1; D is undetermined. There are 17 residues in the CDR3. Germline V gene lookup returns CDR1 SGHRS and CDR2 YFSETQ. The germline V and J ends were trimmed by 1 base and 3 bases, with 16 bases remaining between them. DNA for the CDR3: TGCGCCAGCAGCTTGCTGGCTGCACAGATAGACACCGGGGAGCTGTTTTTT. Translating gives CASSLLAAQIDTGELFF.

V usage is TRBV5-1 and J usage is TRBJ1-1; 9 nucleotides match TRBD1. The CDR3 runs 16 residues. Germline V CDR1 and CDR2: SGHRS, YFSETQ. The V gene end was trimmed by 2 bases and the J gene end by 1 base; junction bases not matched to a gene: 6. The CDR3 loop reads CASSLGTGSGNTEAFF. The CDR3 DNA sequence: TGCGCCAGCAGCTTAGGGACAGGGAGTGGGAACACTGAAGCTTTCTTT.

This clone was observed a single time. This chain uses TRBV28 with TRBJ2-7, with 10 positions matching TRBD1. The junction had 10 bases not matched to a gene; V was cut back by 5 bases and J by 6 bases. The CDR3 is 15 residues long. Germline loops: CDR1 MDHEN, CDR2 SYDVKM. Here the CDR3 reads CASSRGGQGFSEQYF. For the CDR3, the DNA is TGTGCCAGCAGTCGAGGGGGACAGGGGTTTTCCGAGCAGTACTTC.

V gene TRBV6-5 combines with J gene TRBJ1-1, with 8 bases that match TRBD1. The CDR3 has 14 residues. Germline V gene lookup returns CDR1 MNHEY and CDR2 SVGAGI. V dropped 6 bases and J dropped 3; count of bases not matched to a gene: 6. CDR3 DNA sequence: TGTGCCAGCAGCTCACGACAGGGGTACACTGAAGCTTTCTTT. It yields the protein CASSSRQGYTEAFF.

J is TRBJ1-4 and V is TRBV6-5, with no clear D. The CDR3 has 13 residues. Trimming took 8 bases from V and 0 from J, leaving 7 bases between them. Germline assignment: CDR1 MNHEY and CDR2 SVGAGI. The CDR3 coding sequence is TGTGCCAGCGCCAGGCCAACTAATGAAAAACTGTTTTTT. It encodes CASARPTNEKLFF.

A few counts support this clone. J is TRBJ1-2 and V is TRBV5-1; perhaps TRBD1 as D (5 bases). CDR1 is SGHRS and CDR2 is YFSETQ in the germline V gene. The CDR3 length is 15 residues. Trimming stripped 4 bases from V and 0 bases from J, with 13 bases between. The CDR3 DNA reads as TGCGCCAGCAGCCGAGACAGTGGGTCTAACTATGGCTACACCTTC. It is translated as CASSRDSGSNYGYTF.

The CDR3 spells CASTSRRTGELFF. CDR3 bases: TGTGCCAGCACATCCCGGAGGACCGGGGAGCTGTTTTTT. The gene calls are TRBV28 and TRBJ2-2, with a possible D match to TRBD2 (5 bases). V lost 7 bases, J lost 5 bases, and 11 bases lay in between. This CDR3 is built from 13 residues. CDR1 is MDHEN, CDR2 SYDVKM, per germline. Full variable domain (missing parts from reference TRBV28 and TRBJ2-2): DVKVTQSSRYLVKRTGEKVFLECVQDMDHENMFWYRQDPGLGLRLIYFSYDVKMKEKGDIPEGYSVSREKKERFSLILESASTNQTSMYLCASTSRRTGELFFGEGSRLTVL.

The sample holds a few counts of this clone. CDR3 loop: CASSLTGAGNTIYF. The CDR3 DNA follows: TGTGCCAGCAGCTTAACGGGGGCTGGAAACACCATATATTTT. V usage is TRBV11-2 and J usage is TRBJ1-3, with a possible D match to TRBD1 (5 bases). V was pared by 2 bases and J by 2 bases, with 7 bases between. The CDR3 is made up of 14 amino acids. Germline V gene lookup returns CDR1 SGHAT and CDR2 FQNNGV.

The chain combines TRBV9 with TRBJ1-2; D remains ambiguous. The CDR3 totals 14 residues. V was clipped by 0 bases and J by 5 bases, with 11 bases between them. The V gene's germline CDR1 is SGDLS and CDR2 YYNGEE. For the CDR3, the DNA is TGTGCCAGCAGCGTAGACGGGAGAGGGTATGGCTACACCTTC. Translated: CASSVDGRGYGYTF.

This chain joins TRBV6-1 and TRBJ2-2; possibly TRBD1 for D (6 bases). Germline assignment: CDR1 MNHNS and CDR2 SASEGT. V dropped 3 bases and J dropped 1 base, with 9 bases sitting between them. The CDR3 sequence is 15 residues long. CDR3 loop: CASSDPGQNTGELFF. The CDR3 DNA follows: TGTGCCAGCAGTGATCCGGGACAGAACACCGGGGAGCTGTTTTTT.

In DNA, the CDR3 is TGCGCCAGCAGGCGTAATGCGAACACTGAAGCTTTCTTT. This gives the protein CASRRNANTEAFF. This rearrangement joins TRBV10-1 to TRBJ1-1; no reliable D call. From germline, CDR1 is WNHNN and CDR2 SYGVQD (reference sequence). CDR3 length: 13 residues. Trimming stripped 6 bases from V and 1 base from J, with 9 bases between.

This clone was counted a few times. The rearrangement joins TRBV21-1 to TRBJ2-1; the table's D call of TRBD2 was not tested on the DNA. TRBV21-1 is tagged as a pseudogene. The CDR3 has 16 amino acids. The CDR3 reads CASSQRCGGGYNEQFF. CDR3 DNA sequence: TGTGCCAGCAGCCAAAGGTGCGGCGGGGGGTACAATGAGCAGTTCTTC.

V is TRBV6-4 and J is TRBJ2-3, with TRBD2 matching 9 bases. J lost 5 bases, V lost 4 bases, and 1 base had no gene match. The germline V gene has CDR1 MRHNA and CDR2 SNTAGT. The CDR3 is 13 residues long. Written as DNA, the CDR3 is TGTGCCAGCAGTGCGCGGGAGGGAGATACGCAGTATTTT. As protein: CASSAREGDTQYF.

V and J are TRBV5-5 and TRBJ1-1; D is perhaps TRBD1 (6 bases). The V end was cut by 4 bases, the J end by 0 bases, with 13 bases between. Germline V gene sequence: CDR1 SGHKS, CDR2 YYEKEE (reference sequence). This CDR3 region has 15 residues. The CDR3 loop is CASSNPGQLNTEAFF. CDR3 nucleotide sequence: TGTGCCAGCAGCAATCCGGGACAACTGAACACTGAAGCTTTCTTT.

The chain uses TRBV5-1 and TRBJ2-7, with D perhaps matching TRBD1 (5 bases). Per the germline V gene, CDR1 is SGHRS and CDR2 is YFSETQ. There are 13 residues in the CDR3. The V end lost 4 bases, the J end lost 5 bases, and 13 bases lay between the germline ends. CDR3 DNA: TGCGCCAGCAGCGTCCAGGGTAACGACGAGCAGTACTTC. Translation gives CASSVQGNDEQYF.

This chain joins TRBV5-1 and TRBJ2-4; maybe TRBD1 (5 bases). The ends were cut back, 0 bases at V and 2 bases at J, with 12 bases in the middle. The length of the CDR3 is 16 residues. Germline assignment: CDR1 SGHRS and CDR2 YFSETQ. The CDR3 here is CASSLGMKGTKNIQYF. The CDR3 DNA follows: TGCGCCAGCAGCTTGGGGATGAAGGGGACCAAAAACATTCAGTACTTC.

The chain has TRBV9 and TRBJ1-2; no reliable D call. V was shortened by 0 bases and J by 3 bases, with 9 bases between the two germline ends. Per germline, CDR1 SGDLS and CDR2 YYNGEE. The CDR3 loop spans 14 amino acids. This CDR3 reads CASSVAGTHYGYTF. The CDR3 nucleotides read TGTGCCAGCAGCGTAGCAGGTACTCACTATGGCTACACCTTC.

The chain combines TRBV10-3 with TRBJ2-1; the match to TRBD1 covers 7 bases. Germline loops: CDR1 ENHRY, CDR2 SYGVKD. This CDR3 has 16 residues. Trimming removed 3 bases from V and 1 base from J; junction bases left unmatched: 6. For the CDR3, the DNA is TGTGCCATCAGTGATACAGGGGCAAAATCCTACAATGAGCAGTTCTTC. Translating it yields CAISDTGAKSYNEQFF.